A selection of T cell receptor beta chains follows, all from one sample in a study of T cell responses to AZD1222 COVID-19 vaccine. Clones were read by immunoSEQ multiplex PCR, and TCRdb kept only the in-frame ones, dropping some. The sample contains 150,000 to 200,000 clones, approximately 90% of which appear only once. Sequencing was performed on peripheral blood, taken 28 days after the second dose of the MenACWY control vaccine. These receptors were collected from an adult who received the MenACWY meningococcal vaccine as a control. The CDR3 runs from the conserved cysteine through the conserved F or W. D genes are given only for firm matches. Clone size, where shown, is once, few, many, or a class for clones that have expanded.

clone_size	j_call	d_call	v_call	cdr3_nt	cdr3_aa
NA	TRBJ2-1	TRBD1	TRBV7-2	TGTGCCAGCAGCCCCCAAGCTGGGACAGGGGGGAGAAATGAGCAGTTCTTC	CASSPQAGTGGRNEQFF
NA	TRBJ2-7	TRBD2	TRBV28	TGTGCCAGCAGTTTATCGACTAGCGGGATCTACGAGCAGTACTTC	CASSLSTSGIYEQYF
NA	TRBJ2-1	TRBD2	TRBV30	TGTGCCTGGCTCCCTCAGTGGCTAGCGGGAGGCGATGAGCAGTTCTTC	CAWLPQWLAGGDEQFF
NA	TRBJ2-7	NA	TRBV9	TGTGCCAGCAGCGTCGATAAGGGAAGTCATTTCTACGAGCAGTACTTC	CASSVDKGSHFYEQYF
NA	TRBJ2-2	TRBD2	TRBV10-1	TGCGCCAGCAGTGGGAGTGGACTAGCGGGAACCGGGGAGCTGTTTTTT	CASSGSGLAGTGELFF
NA	TRBJ2-7	TRBD2	TRBV15	TGTGCCACCAGCAGGTTAGCGGGAAGTTCCTACGAGCAGTACTTC	CATSRLAGSSYEQYF
NA	TRBJ1-5	NA	TRBV6-5	TGTGCCAGCAGTTCCTTTGTCGAGCAGCCCCAGCATTTT	CASSSFVEQPQHF
NA	TRBJ1-1	NA	TRBV6-1	TGTGCCAGCAGTGAAGCCACGTACACTGAAGCTTTCTTT	CASSEATYTEAFF
NA	TRBJ2-1	NA	TRBV4-2	TGTGCCAGCAGCCCTGATAGGGATGAGCAGTTCTTC	CASSPDRDEQFF
NA	TRBJ2-1	NA	TRBV7-8	TGTGCCAGCAGCTTAGGGACTCTGGCTGCCTACAATGAGCAGTTCTTC	CASSLGTLAAYNEQFF
NA	TRBJ2-7	TRBD1	TRBV4-2	TGTGCCAGCAGCCCACCGGACAGGGCGGCCGAGCAGTACTTC	CASSPPDRAAEQYF
NA	TRBJ2-1	NA	TRBV5-6	TGTGCCAGCAGCTTTAGGTCTGGGGGCGCGGGTGAGCAGTTCTTC	CASSFRSGGAGEQFF
NA	TRBJ2-2	NA	TRBV21-1	TGTGCCAGCAGTAATGGTACAGGGGGGACCGGGGAGCTGTTTTTT	CASSNGTGGTGELFF
NA	TRBJ1-5	NA	TRBV2	TGTGCCAGCAGGAGGATTAGCAATCAGCCCCAGCATTTT	CASRRISNQPQHF
NA	TRBJ1-1	NA	TRBV2	TGTGCCAGCAGGGAAGGTTACACTGAAGCTTTCTTT	CASREGYTEAFF
NA	TRBJ1-1	TRBD1	TRBV25-1	TGTGCCAGCAGTGGGGGACAGGAGAACACTGAAGCTTTCTTT	CASSGGQENTEAFF
NA	TRBJ2-5	NA	TRBV3-1/TRBV3-2	TGTGCCAGCAGCCACGACACCCTGAGGGAGACCCAGTACTTC	CASSHDTLRETQYF
NA	TRBJ2-1	TRBD2	TRBV7-2	TGTGCCAGCAGCTTAGGACTAGCGGGAGGGCCCCAGGGCCTCTTC	CASSLGLAGGPQGLF
few	TRBJ2-1	NA	TRBV19	TGTGCCAGTAGTACATGGCCGGGAGTCAATGAGCAGTTCTTC	CASSTWPGVNEQFF
NA	TRBJ2-1	NA	TRBV24-1	TGTGCCACCAGTGACCGCAAGCAGAGGCCTGAGCAGTTCTTC	CATSDRKQRPEQFF
once	TRBJ1-2	TRBD1	TRBV28	TGTGCCAGCAGCCTGACAGGGCATTCGTATGGCTACACCTTC	CASSLTGHSYGYTF
NA	TRBJ2-7	NA	TRBV28	TGTGCCAGCAATCAGGGAAACTACGAGCAGTACTTC	CASNQGNYEQYF
NA	TRBJ2-7	NA	TRBV7-2	TGTGCCAGCAGCTTAGCGGGTACCGCCTACGAGCAGTACTTC	CASSLAGTAYEQYF
NA	TRBJ2-2	TRBD1	TRBV18	TGTGCCAGCTCACCGATGGCAGGGGGCACCGGGGAGCTGTTTTTT	CASSPMAGGTGELFF
NA	TRBJ2-1	NA	TRBV7-2	TGTGCCAGCAGCGGTGGGCGGCTAGTCGCCAATGAGCAGTTCTTC	CASSGGRLVANEQFF
NA	TRBJ1-4	NA	TRBV6-2/TRBV6-3	TGTGCCAGCAGCTCCCCCGACGGTCCAACTAATGAAAAACTGTTTTTT	CASSSPDGPTNEKLFF
few	TRBJ2-7	NA	TRBV10-2	TGCGCCAGCAGTGAAGGAGAAGCAGGAAGAGTCGAGCAGTACTTC	CASSEGEAGRVEQYF
NA	TRBJ2-1	NA	TRBV11-2	TGTGCCAGCAGCGCGGACAGTCACAATGAGCAGTTCTTC	CASSADSHNEQFF
NA	TRBJ1-4	NA	TRBV18	TGTGCCAGCTCACTCGGAATCGACGAAAAACTGTTTTTT	CASSLGIDEKLFF
NA	TRBJ2-1	NA	TRBV5-8	TGTGCCAGCAGCTTGGCCAGAACGGGCGAGCAGTTCTTC	CASSLARTGEQFF
NA	TRBJ2-2	TRBD2	TRBV7-2	TGTGCCAGCAGCCCTAGTAAGCGGGACCTATCCGGGGAGCTGTTTTTT	CASSPSKRDLSGELFF
NA	TRBJ1-5	NA	TRBV5-1	TGCGCCAGCAGCCTCTTGTATAGCAATCAGCCCCAGCATTTT	CASSLLYSNQPQHF
NA	TRBJ1-1	NA	TRBV24-1	TGTGCCACCCTCGGACACCTCGACACTGAAGCTTTCTTT	CATLGHLDTEAFF
once	TRBJ2-2	TRBD2	TRBV29-1	TGCAGCGTTGGCCGGGGGGCCGGGGAGCTGTTTTTT	CSVGRGAGELFF
NA	TRBJ2-1	TRBD2	TRBV6-5	TGTGCCACCTGGGGAGGGGCCGGAATAAATGAGCAGTTCTTC	CATWGGAGINEQFF
NA	TRBJ1-1	NA	TRBV5-4	TGTGCCAGCAGCTTGGTCATCGGGGGGGAGAACACTGAAGCTTTCTTT	CASSLVIGGENTEAFF
NA	TRBJ2-1	NA	TRBV5-4	TGTGCCAGCAGTCCTGGAGGGCGAAGAATCATCCGAGAGCAGTTCTTC	CASSPGGRRIIREQFF
NA	TRBJ1-1	NA	TRBV7-7	TGTGCCAGCAGCCACACAGAGTACACTGAAGCTTTCTTT	CASSHTEYTEAFF
NA	TRBJ1-5	NA	TRBV7-2	TGTGCCAGCAGCTGGAGAGTGGATAGCAATCAGCCCCAGCATTTT	CASSWRVDSNQPQHF
NA	TRBJ1-5	NA	TRBV6-2/TRBV6-3	TGTGCCAGCAGTCTCGGGACAAGCAGTCAGCCCCAGCATTTT	CASSLGTSSQPQHF
NA	TRBJ1-2	TRBD1	TRBV19	TGTGCCAGTAGTATCGCAGGGACAGGGGACGGCTACACCTTC	CASSIAGTGDGYTF
NA	TRBJ1-2	TRBD1	TRBV30	TGTGCCTGGAATGGACAGGGGGCGCCGGGCTACACCTTC	CAWNGQGAPGYTF
NA	TRBJ2-7	TRBD1	TRBV28	TGTGCCAGCAGTCTAGGGGGCCTCAACTACGAGCAGTACTTC	CASSLGGLNYEQYF
NA	TRBJ2-5	TRBD1	TRBV15	TGTGCCACCAGCAGGGACAGGGGGCCGGAGACCCAGTACTTC	CATSRDRGPETQYF
NA	TRBJ2-7	TRBD1	TRBV11-1	TGTGCCAGCAGCTCCGGGACAGGGTCTTACGAGCAGTACTTC	CASSSGTGSYEQYF
NA	TRBJ1-1	NA	TRBV7-6	TGTGCCAGCAGCCCCGCAGGGGAGGGCACTGAAGCTTTCTTT	CASSPAGEGTEAFF
NA	TRBJ1-1	NA	TRBV9	TGTGCCAGCAGCGTAGTCGGGGACCCGAACACTGAAGCTTTCTTT	CASSVVGDPNTEAFF
NA	TRBJ2-7	NA	TRBV19	TGTGCCAGTAGGACGACCGACGGGCCCTACGAGCAGTACTTC	CASRTTDGPYEQYF
NA	TRBJ1-4	NA	TRBV5-1	TGCGCCAGCAGCGTACCGGGACCCGATAATGAAAAACTGTTTTTT	CASSVPGPDNEKLFF
NA	TRBJ1-2	TRBD1	TRBV7-8	TGTGCCAGCAGCTCTAATTGGGGGCAGGGGGCTTCTGGCTACACCTTC	CASSSNWGQGASGYTF
NA	TRBJ2-2	TRBD2	TRBV4-3	TGCGCCAGCAGCCAACTAGCGGGAGCGAACGGGGAGCTGTTTTTT	CASSQLAGANGELFF
NA	TRBJ1-2	TRBD1	TRBV9	TGTGCCAGCAGCAGACAGGGGCTAACCGGGGGCTACACCTTC	CASSRQGLTGGYTF